Included here is one T cell receptor beta chain sequence, with context. This clonotype was found many times. Its antigen remains undetermined. Base qualities are missing; no much larger clone stands one base away. The germline V gene provides CDR1 SGHNT and CDR2 YENEEA. The CDR3 numbers 13 residues from cysteine through phenylalanine. Only the CDR3 region is kept as DNA, spanning 39 bases read in frame from base 1. The junction carries 9 bases between V and J, which are trimmed by 3 bases and 4 bases respectively. This entry belongs to a study of T cells in Graves' hyperthyroidism and ophthalmopathy (dated by TCRdb to about 2019). For the wider study: Peripheral blood was collected at initial diagnosis, before any treatment. A discovery cohort of about 95 patients, approximately 45 with Graves' ophthalmopathy and over 55 with stable Graves' hyperthyroidism, was used to find distinguishing TCR V-J signatures. Prospective prediction of ophthalmopathy was tested in an independent validation cohort consisting of some 20 hyperthyroidism patients and around 16 patients who later progressed to ophthalmopathy. The 100 or so discovery patients were randomly divided into training and test sets at a 7:3 ratio. Thyroid tissue and blood T-cell repertoires from six Graves' hyperthyroidism patients were also compared in the study. Once sampling was done, hyperthyroidism patients were given methimazole at a starting dose of 30 mg daily, whereas ophthalmopathy patients were given high-dose intravenous methylprednisolone. The paper reports TCR Vbeta CDR3 sequencing of approximately 140 peripheral blood samples: under 45 ophthalmopathy, some 80 hyperthyroidism and approximately 17 progressor patients.

Ophthalmopathy patients had moderately to severely active disease, with a Clinical Activity Score of 3 or more, a NOSPECS grade of 4 or more, and a disease duration of less than 3 months. Patients with uncontrolled infections, other autoimmune diseases, pregnancy or lactation were excluded. Diagnoses were based on clinical symptoms, serum thyroxine and TRAb, thyroid ultrasound and orbital computed tomography. PBMCs were isolated from approximately 10 ml of fresh peripheral blood by Ficoll-Paque density gradient centrifugation. Total RNA was extracted using Trizol reagent, and RNA quality was assessed on an Agilent 2100 Bioanalyzer. The TCR beta CDR3 regions were amplified from the RNA transcripts. The first round of RT-PCR for the TCR CDR3 was performed with the HTBI primer set and the Qiagen OneStep RT-PCR kit. Libraries were constructed in a second round of multiplex PCR, after which size selection and purification were carried out. Sequencing of the libraries was done on an Illumina HiSeq2000 using paired-end 100 bp reads. Per the source publication's procedure: Raw data were processed with SOAPnuke, discarding reads with adapters, uncalled bases, mean Phred below 15, or no exact constant-primer or identifier match. COPE v1.2.5 was used to merge the high-quality paired reads, and each unique nucleotide sequence was defined as a clonotype. MiTCR v1.1 was used to align clonotypes to the IMGT TRBV, TRBD and TRBJ reference segments. The analysis included only V-J combinations with a frequency above 0.0001, which together covered around 99% of the repertoires. A TCS score was defined as the ratio between F50 (clonal expansion) and ExV (chaos), using BLOSUM62-based TCRdist between CDR3 peptides within each V-J. Welch's t-statistics and random forest reduced roughly 530 V-J features to about 13, which were used in a naive Bayes classifier (R e1071). TCRdb took the public reads, trimmed them with fastp at Q25, ran MiXCR for clone calling and kept in-frame beta chains. CDR3 protein sequences are deduplicated, and each keeps its most common genes and DNA. The V and J calls were determined by TCRdb, not by the authors. A total of about 380,000 distinct CDR3 sequences appear in this sample, roughly 18% of them only once. Together, the top ten hold roughly two fifths of the sample.

Broader findings and caveats from the paper: Most expanded thyroid clonotypes (frequency above 0.001) were also detected in blood, a finding suggesting that blood repertoires may reflect thyroid immune responses. In validation, the model predicted progression to ophthalmopathy with around 71% sensitivity and about 72% specificity, a median of approximately 6.5 months before onset. A model built on a 13 V-J signature distinguished ophthalmopathy from stable hyperthyroidism, reaching around 88% sensitivity and under 84% specificity in cross-validation and 80%/75% in testing. No statistical method was used to fix the sample size in advance, and group allocation was not hidden from the investigators.

The V gene is TRBV11-3 and the J gene is TRBJ2-5; the D gene is not confidently resolved. This sequence originates from a man between 18 and 29 years old with Graves' ophthalmopathy. Material: blood. The CDR3: CASSLNIRETQYF. Read as DNA, the sequence is TGTGCCAGCAGCTTGAATATCAGAGAGACCCAGTACTTC.